This T cell receptor beta chain appears in the sequencing data of a study of shared clonotypes between healthy human individuals. The CDR3 contains 15 residues. Germline V lookup: CDR1 MNHNS, CDR2 SASEGT. V shed 5 bases and J 0 bases; nucleotides not matched to a gene: 6. The method was immunoSEQ multiplex PCR; TCRdb's version includes in-frame clones alone and lacks a portion of them. This sample has around 2.3 million clones, with approximately 96% found just once. Healthy HIV-negative adults without recent acute infections or vaccinations served as donors. A split of CD4+ cells into CD45RA+ naive and CD45RA-negative memory subsets was performed.

The chain joins TRBV6-1 to TRBJ2-7; 8 nucleotides line up with TRBD1. This receptor was obtained from a man aged 18 to 29 in good health. Sequencing was performed on naive CD4+ T cells sorted from blood. The subset denotes: CD45RA+ positively selected. CDR3 region: CASSRQGTTSYEQYF. DNA for the CDR3: TGTGCCAGCAGTCGACAGGGGACCACCTCCTACGAGCAGTACTTC.